Only a few counts were recorded for the clone carrying this T cell receptor beta chain. These data belong to a study of spatial heterogeneity in lung cancer. Study context: Sequencing was performed on follow-up PBMC samples when available, collected at a median of about two years after resection. Sequencing consistently turned up more beta-chain sequences than alpha-chain sequences.

Time point meaning: blood at routine non-recurrence follow-up after resection. From tumor, nontumor lung or frozen PBMC, whole RNA was taken unsorted for sequencing. The library protocol tagged each TCR cDNA with a unique molecular identifier. TCRdb re-called the 5' RACE reads through MiXCR, storing one row per CDR3 protein. The sample records fewer than 20,000 distinct CDR3 sequences, around 9.6% being singletons. The sequence came from a male donor with early-stage non-small cell lung cancer. The sample was PBMCs, taken at follow-up.

The CDR3 region has the DNA TGTGCCAGCAGCTTTAGCGTTGGGGGGCTTCACTACGAGCAGTACTTC. It yields the protein CASSFSVGGLHYEQYF. V gene TRBV11-2 combines with J gene TRBJ2-7, with D perhaps being TRBD1 or TRBD2 (6 bases each). In germline, CDR1 is SGHAT, CDR2 FQNNGV. The CDR3 sequence is 16 residues long. Between the trimmed V and J ends, which lost 3 bases and 3 bases, there was a span of 18 bases.